The clone carrying this TCR beta chain has more than one count but fewer than ten. Using RNA transcripts as the source, TCR beta CDR3 regions were amplified. The primer set for the first-round RT-PCR of the TCR CDR3 was HTBI. TCRdb redid the calling of the multiplex PCR reads with MiXCR, one entry per CDR3 protein. This table holds approximately 600,000 distinct CDR3 sequences, roughly 20% found once. The source of the sample is a study of T cells in Graves' hyperthyroidism and ophthalmopathy. Deletions cut 0 bases from V and 10 bases from J, with 17 bases between. This CDR3 has 16 amino acids. The germline V gene encodes CDR1 SGHNT and CDR2 YYREEE (reference sequence).

The receptor was isolated from a man younger than 45 with Graves' ophthalmopathy. V usage is TRBV5-4 and J usage is TRBJ1-6, with a possible D match to TRBD1 (5 bases). The sample taken for sequencing was blood. CDR3 bases: TGTGCCAGCAGCTTGGATGGCTCAGGGAGAGTCTCACCCCTCCACTTT. Its protein is CASSLDGSGRVSPLHF.